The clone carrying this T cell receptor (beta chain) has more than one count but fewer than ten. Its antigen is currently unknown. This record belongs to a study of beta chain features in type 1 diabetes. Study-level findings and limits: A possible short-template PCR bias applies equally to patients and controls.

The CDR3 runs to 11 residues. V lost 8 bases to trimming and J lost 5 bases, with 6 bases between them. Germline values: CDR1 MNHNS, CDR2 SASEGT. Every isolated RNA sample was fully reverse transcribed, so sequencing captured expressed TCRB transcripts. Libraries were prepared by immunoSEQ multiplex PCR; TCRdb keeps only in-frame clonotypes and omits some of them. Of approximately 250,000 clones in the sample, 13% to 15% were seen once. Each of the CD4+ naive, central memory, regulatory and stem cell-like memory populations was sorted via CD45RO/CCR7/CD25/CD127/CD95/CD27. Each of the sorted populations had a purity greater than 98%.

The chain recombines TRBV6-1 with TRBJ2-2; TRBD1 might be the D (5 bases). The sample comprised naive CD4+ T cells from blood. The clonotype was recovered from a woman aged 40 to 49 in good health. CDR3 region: CASQGTGELFF. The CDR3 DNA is TGTGCCAGCCAGGGAACCGGGGAGCTGTTTTTT.